This passage covers 32 T cell receptor beta chains from one sample sequenced in a study of STAT5B mutations in CD4+ large granular lymphocyte leukemia. Clones were read by immunoSEQ multiplex PCR, and TCRdb kept only the in-frame ones, dropping some. The data hold fewer than 45,000 clones, with roughly 81% observed a single time. Sequencing was performed on CD4+ T cells from blood buffy coats. The receptors stem from a human donor in good health.

The CDR3 is CASSLSYSPDTEAFF. In DNA form, the CDR3 reads TGTGCCAGCAGCTTATCCTATAGCCCGGACACTGAAGCTTTCTTT. V gene TRBV7-2 combines with J gene TRBJ1-1; D remains unclear. Trimming left V 2 bases short and J 3 bases short, with 13 bases between. Germline lookup yields CDR1 SGHTA and CDR2 FQGNSA. The CDR3 is made up of 15 amino acids.

This rearrangement joins TRBV7-8 to TRBJ1-2; a possible D gene is TRBD1 (5 bases). The CDR3 runs 15 residues. V lost 2 bases to trimming and J lost 4 bases, with 14 bases between them. The germline CDR1 and CDR2 sequences are SGHVS and FQNEAQ. CDR3 loop: CASSLSEGRSYGYTF. The CDR3 DNA is TGTGCCAGCAGCTTATCTGAGGGGAGGAGCTATGGCTACACCTTC.

The V gene is TRBV5-1, the J gene TRBJ2-1; TRBD2 matches at 8 bases. The CDR3 length is 13 residues. Trimming at V came to 0 bases and at J to 12 bases, leaving 5 bases not matched to a gene. CDR1 is SGHRS and CDR2 is YFSETQ in the germline V gene. The CDR3 is CASSLATSGRQFF. The DNA for the CDR3 is TGCGCCAGCAGCTTGGCCACGAGCGGGAGGCAGTTCTTC.

The chain is built from TRBV9 and TRBJ2-1; 10 bases align to TRBD2. This CDR3 region has 14 residues. The V segment lost 2 bases and the J segment 8 bases; nucleotides outside the gene matches: 4. Germline V gene data show CDR1 as SGDLS and CDR2 as YYNGEE. Written as DNA, the CDR3 is TGTGCCAGCAGCGTGGGACTAGCGACCGATGAGCAGTTCTTC. Its protein product is CASSVGLATDEQFF. Full variable domain (remainder filled in from reference TRBV9 and TRBJ2-1): DSGVTQTPKHLITATGQRVTLRCSPRSGDLSVYWYQQSLDQGLQFLIQYYNGEERAKGNILERFSAQQFPDLHSELNLSSLELGDSALYFCASSVGLATDEQFFGPGTRLTVL.

The sample holds one count of this clone. The genes are TRBV30 and TRBJ2-3; weak D call: TRBD2 (5 bases). V was cut by 0 bases and J by 4 bases, with 11 bases left in between. CDR1 is GTSNPN, CDR2 SVGIG, per germline (reference sequence). CDR3 length equals 14 residues. CDR3 bases: TGTGCCTGGAGTGTCCCTAGTAGCGCAGATACGCAGTATTTT. It encodes CAWSVPSSADTQYF.

The chain uses TRBV5-8 and TRBJ2-6; 11 bases are a match to TRBD1. With V trimmed by 4 bases and J by 0 bases, 9 bases remained unmatched. This CDR3 has 19 amino acids. The germline gives CDR1 SGHTS, CDR2 YDEGEE. This CDR3 is CASSLDGTGGYSGANVLTF. For the CDR3, the DNA is TGTGCCAGCAGCCTCGACGGGACAGGGGGTTACTCTGGGGCCAACGTCCTGACTTTC.

The chain carries TRBV20-1 and TRBJ2-7; D gene uncertain. The CDR3 consists of 10 residues. CDR1 is DFQATT, CDR2 SNEGSKA, per germline (reference sequence). V was pared by 3 bases and J by 4 bases, with 4 bases between. CDR3 sequence (DNA): TGCAGTGCTAGCGCGTACGAGCAGTACTTC. Translation: CSASAYEQYF.

J is TRBJ1-5 and V is TRBV7-6; tentative D call: TRBD1 (5 bases). CDR1 is SGHVS, CDR2 FNYEAQ, per germline. The CDR3 has 14 amino acids. Trimming took 5 bases from V and 4 from J, leaving 12 bases between them. The CDR3 DNA reads TGTGCCAGCAGCGGGGGGGATGGGAATCAGCCCCAGCATTTT. It yields the protein CASSGGDGNQPQHF. The variable domain in full, with the rest retrieved from reference TRBV7-6 and TRBJ1-5, is GAGVSQSPRYKVTKRGQDVALRCDPISGHVSLYWYRQALGQGPEFLTYFNYEAQQDKSGLPNDRFSAERPEGSISTLTIQRTEQRDSAMYRCASSGGDGNQPQHFGDGTRLSIL.

The chain recombines TRBV11-2 with TRBJ1-2, with a tentative D call TRBD1 (6 bases). Germline V gene sequence: CDR1 SGHAT, CDR2 FQNNGV. The CDR3 length is 14 residues. The V gene lost 5 bases and the J gene lost 6 bases, with 16 bases spanning the gap. This CDR3 is CASSLNQGRDGYTF. CDR3 coding DNA: TGTGCCAGCAGCCTGAATCAGGGGAGAGATGGCTACACCTTC.

The chain joins TRBV10-3 to TRBJ2-7, with 7 bases fitting TRBD1. V lost 0 bases and J lost 2; bases outside the gene matches: 1. CDR1 is ENHRY, CDR2 SYGVKD, per germline. The CDR3 is 14 amino acids. The CDR3 DNA follows: TGTGCCATCAGTGAGTCAGGACAGGCCTACGAGCAGTACTTC. Its translation is CAISESGQAYEQYF.

The chain joins TRBV2 to TRBJ2-5; D is uncertain. The germline V and J ends were trimmed by 3 bases and 1 base, with 6 bases remaining between them. Germline CDR1 and CDR2: SNHLY and FYNNEI. The CDR3 has 13 amino acids. CDR3 residues: CASSEAVQETQYF. In DNA, the CDR3 is TGTGCCAGCAGTGAGGCAGTCCAAGAGACCCAGTACTTC. Supplemented by reference TRBV2 and TRBJ2-5, the full variable domain reads EPEVTQTPSHQVTQMGQEVILRCVPISNHLYFYWYRQILGQKVEFLVSFYNNEISEKSEIFDDQFSVERPDGSNFTLKIRSTKLEDSAMYFCASSEAVQETQYFGPGTRLLVL.

The genes are TRBV29-1 and TRBJ2-7; 11 bases line up with TRBD2. The junction had 12 bases not matched to a gene; V was cut back by 4 bases and J by 7 bases. This CDR3 has 15 residues. CDR1 and CDR2 (germline): SQVTM, ANQGSEA. The CDR3 protein is CSVGSSGTSGREQYF. Written as DNA, the CDR3 is TGCAGCGTTGGTTCATCCGGGACTAGCGGACGAGAGCAGTACTTC.

The V call is TRBV18, the J call TRBJ2-7; D is possibly TRBD1 or TRBD2 (5 bases each). This CDR3 has 15 residues. CDR1 is KGHSH, CDR2 LQKENI, per germline. The V end lost 2 bases, the J end lost 2 bases, and 13 bases lay between the germline ends. DNA of the CDR3: TGTGCCAGCTCACCAACTGGGAGCAGGGCCTACGAGCAGTACTTC. It codes for CASSPTGSRAYEQYF. The full variable domain, rest sourced from reference TRBV18 and TRBJ2-7, is NAGVMQNPRHLVRRRGQEARLRCSPMKGHSHVYWYRQLPEEGLKFMVYLQKENIIDESGMPKERFSAEFPKEGPSILRIQQVVRGDSAAYFCASSPTGSRAYEQYFGPGTRLTVT.

This chain uses TRBV7-3 with TRBJ1-1, with 11 bases matching TRBD1. V lost 5 bases, J lost 5 bases, and 10 bases stayed unmatched. The length of the CDR3 is 16 residues. The germline gives CDR1 SGHTA, CDR2 FQGTGA. CDR3 sequence reads: CASSPGQGASGTEAFF. CDR3 coding DNA: TGTGCCAGCAGCCCAGGACAGGGGGCTAGTGGTACTGAAGCTTTCTTT.

J is TRBJ1-3 and V is TRBV19; D might be TRBD1 (6 bases). CDR1 and CDR2 (germline): LNHDA, SQIVND (reference sequence). The CDR3 runs to 15 residues. Trimming took off 6 bases at V and 1 base at J, with 13 bases between the two ends. In DNA form, the CDR3 reads TGTGCCAGTAGCCACGGGACACGGTCTGGAAACACCATATATTTT. This encodes CASSHGTRSGNTIYF.

This clone was found a few times. J is TRBJ1-3 and V is TRBV2; tentative D call: TRBD1 (6 bases). V dropped 5 bases and J dropped 1 base, with 12 bases sitting between them. Germline lookup yields CDR1 SNHLY and CDR2 FYNNEI. The CDR3 is made up of 15 amino acids. CDR3 residues: CASSFGQLSGNTIYF. CDR3 sequence (DNA): TGTGCCAGCAGTTTCGGACAGCTATCTGGAAACACCATATATTTT. The variable domain in full, with the rest retrieved from reference TRBV2 and TRBJ1-3, is EPEVTQTPSHQVTQMGQEVILRCVPISNHLYFYWYRQILGQKVEFLVSFYNNEISEKSEIFDDQFSVERPDGSNFTLKIRSTKLEDSAMYFCASSFGQLSGNTIYFGEGSWLTVV.

The chain recombines TRBV7-2 with TRBJ1-2; D uncertain. The ends were cut back, 1 base at V and 4 bases at J, with 10 bases in the middle. The V gene's germline CDR1 is SGHTA and CDR2 FQGNSA. The CDR3 runs to 14 residues. The DNA for the CDR3 is TGTGCCAGCAGCTTAGATAAGGGCCGCTATGGCTACACCTTC. Encoded protein: CASSLDKGRYGYTF.

The chain carries TRBV28 and TRBJ2-5; either TRBD1 or TRBD2 may supply D (5 bases each). Germline V lookup: CDR1 MDHEN, CDR2 SYDVKM. The CDR3 is made up of 14 amino acids. Trimming took 5 bases from V and 0 from J, leaving 10 bases between them. CDR3 sequence: CASSRGPHQETQYF. The DNA for the CDR3 is TGTGCCAGCAGTCGGGGACCCCACCAAGAGACCCAGTACTTC. The whole variable domain, remainder taken from reference TRBV28 and TRBJ2-5, is DVKVTQSSRYLVKRTGEKVFLECVQDMDHENMFWYRQDPGLGLRLIYFSYDVKMKEKGDIPEGYSVSREKKERFSLILESASTNQTSMYLCASSRGPHQETQYFGPGTRLLVL.

V gene TRBV29-1 combines with J gene TRBJ2-7; TRBD2 might be the D (5 bases). Germline loops: CDR1 SQVTM, CDR2 ANQGSEA. The CDR3 consists of 12 residues. The V end was cut by 7 bases, the J end by 4 bases, with 14 bases between. CDR3 sequence: CSGRDIGYEQYF. The CDR3 nucleotides read TGCAGCGGTCGGGATATAGGGTACGAGCAGTACTTC.

A single count supports this clone. The chain carries TRBV5-4 and TRBJ2-5, with 8 bases lining up with TRBD2. This CDR3 is built from 15 residues. V was clipped by 6 bases and J by 1 base; unmatched bases: 8. Germline loops: CDR1 SGHNT, CDR2 YYREEE (reference sequence). In DNA, the CDR3 is TGTGCCAGCACCTCCTTTAGCGGGGTCCAAGAGACCCAGTACTTC. Protein product: CASTSFSGVQETQYF. Filled out from reference TRBV5-4 and TRBJ2-5, the complete variable domain reads ETGVTQSPTHLIKTRGQQVTLRCSSQSGHNTVSWYQQALGQGPQFIFQYYREEENGRGNFPPRFSGLQFPNYSSELNVNALELDDSALYLCASTSFSGVQETQYFGPGTRLLVL.

The CDR3 sequence is CASSQSPRGNQPQHF. CDR3 in DNA: TGCGCCAGCAGTCAATCGCCCAGGGGGAATCAGCCCCAGCATTTT. This chain links TRBV23-1 with TRBJ1-5, with 7 bases identical to TRBD1. TRBV23-1 is given ORF status, its function remaining uncertain. The J segment lost 4 bases and the V segment lost 0 bases, leaving 3 bases of the junction unmatched. The CDR3 is 15 amino acids.

The V call is TRBV10-3, the J call TRBJ2-4; TRBD2 matches at 10 bases. This CDR3 is built from 15 residues. J was trimmed by 8 bases and V by 3 bases; bases with no gene match: 7. Germline assignment: CDR1 ENHRY and CDR2 SYGVKD. CDR3 region: CAISDTASGGDIQYF. The CDR3 nucleotides are TGTGCCATCAGTGATACGGCTAGCGGGGGAGACATTCAGTACTTC.

This clone came up a few times. The chain links TRBV9 to TRBJ2-1; D is ambiguous. Per the germline V gene, CDR1 is SGDLS and CDR2 is YYNGEE. This CDR3 spans 16 amino acids. Trimming took 4 bases from V and 3 from J, leaving 17 bases between them. CDR3 loop: CASSLALRQGYNEQFF. In nucleotides, the CDR3 is TGTGCCAGCAGCCTTGCACTACGGCAAGGCTACAATGAGCAGTTCTTC.

The chain combines TRBV7-9 with TRBJ2-7, with 10 bases matching TRBD1. The germline gives CDR1 SEHNR, CDR2 FQNEAQ (reference sequence). The ends lost 5 bases at V and 6 bases at J; junction bases unmatched: 10. The CDR3 is 15 amino acids. CDR3 bases: TGTGCCAGCAGCGCGAGACAGGGGGCCAGGGGCGAGCAGTACTTC. It is translated as CASSARQGARGEQYF.

This clone was seen only a few times. The rearrangement links TRBV25-1 to TRBJ1-2, with a weak D call TRBD1 (5 bases). Deletions cut 3 bases from V and 7 bases from J, with 15 bases between. CDR3 length: 14 amino acids. Germline-derived CDR1 and CDR2 are MGHDK and SYGVNS. In nucleotides, the CDR3 is TGTGCCAGCAGTGACCACCAGGGAGGGAGTGGCTACACCTTC. This translates into CASSDHQGGSGYTF.

This clone has just a few counts. V gene TRBV19 combines with J gene TRBJ1-2; weak D call: TRBD1 (6 bases). Trimming pared 4 bases from V and 8 bases from J, leaving 20 bases between. The CDR3 spans 15 residues. In germline, CDR1 is LNHDA, CDR2 SQIVND (reference sequence). In DNA form, the CDR3 reads TGTGCCAGTAGTAATTCTGGGGGCAGTCCAGGCGGCTACACCTTC. It is translated as CASSNSGGSPGGYTF.

CDR3 sequence reads: CASSGTSMGANYGYTF. The CDR3 bases are TGTGCCAGCAGTGGGACCTCGATGGGAGCTAACTATGGCTACACCTTC. This chain uses TRBV27 with TRBJ1-2; D perhaps matches TRBD1 (5 bases). The CDR3 runs 16 residues. Germline values: CDR1 MNHEY, CDR2 SMNVEV (reference sequence). V lost 5 bases, J lost 0 bases, and 16 bases lay in between.

V and J are TRBV2 and TRBJ2-7, with 8 bases that match TRBD2. V shed 6 bases and J 7 bases; nucleotides not matched to a gene: 8. CDR3 size: 13 residues. The germline CDR1 and CDR2 sequences are SNHLY and FYNNEI. The CDR3 reads CASRTSGPGEQYF. Written as DNA, the CDR3 is TGTGCCAGCAGAACTAGCGGTCCCGGGGAGCAGTACTTC.

The chain employs TRBV7-2 and TRBJ1-5; perhaps TRBD1 as D (5 bases). Looked up from germline, CDR1 is SGHTA and CDR2 is FQGNSA. V lost 5 bases and J 6 bases, leaving 11 bases between the germline ends. The CDR3 covers 13 residues. Here the CDR3 DNA reads TGTGCCAGCAGCCCGCCGGGACGTCAGCCCCAGCATTTT. It translates to CASSPPGRQPQHF. The whole variable domain, filled in from reference TRBV7-2 and TRBJ1-5, reads GAGVSQSPSNKVTEKGKDVELRCDPISGHTALYWYRQSLGQGLEFLIYFQGNSAPDKSGLPSDRFSAERTGGSVSTLTIQRTQQEDSAVYLCASSPPGRQPQHFGDGTRLSIL.

V is TRBV6-1 and J is TRBJ2-4, with D possibly TRBD2 on 5 matching bases. The CDR3 runs to 13 residues. V dropped 8 bases and J dropped 8 bases, with 16 bases sitting between them. Germline V gene data show CDR1 as MNHNS and CDR2 as SASEGT. The DNA for the CDR3 is TGTGCCAGCGAACGGGGAAACGGGGACATTCAGTACTTC. Encoded protein: CASERGNGDIQYF.

V gene TRBV7-2 combines with J gene TRBJ2-3; D gene unclear. CDR3 size: 15 residues. Per germline, CDR1 SGHTA and CDR2 FQGNSA. V gave up 5 bases and J gave up 0 bases, with 12 bases separating them. Here the CDR3 reads CASSLIVSSTDTQYF. The CDR3 DNA follows: TGTGCCAGCAGCCTAATAGTGAGTAGCACAGATACGCAGTATTTT.

The chain joins TRBV2 to TRBJ1-2; unclear D gene. The CDR3 totals 15 residues. Germline V gives CDR1 SNHLY, CDR2 FYNNEI. V was clipped by 6 bases and J by 3 bases, with 17 bases between them. The CDR3 DNA reads TGTGCCAGCAGCTCTTCAGATACCGGGGACTATGGCTACACCTTC. It codes for CASSSSDTGDYGYTF.